A selection of T cell receptor beta chains follows, all from one sample in a study of blood T cell repertoires in COVID-19. The method was immunoSEQ multiplex PCR; TCRdb's version includes in-frame clones alone and lacks a portion of them. Altogether roughly 66,000 clones are present, approximately 91% being singletons, with the ten largest covering less than 8%. The material sequenced was peripheral blood. The receptor source for this set is a human donor in a cohort sampled during active COVID-19. CDR3s include the opening cysteine and the closing phenylalanine or tryptophan. The order of the fields is clone size, J gene, D gene, V gene, CDR3 protein, CDR3 DNA. The D gene is left open where the match is weak. Clone size is not always given. Where it is, it says once, few, many or a class for expanded clones.

size: .
J: TRBJ2-4
D: .
V: TRBV5-4
CDR3: CASSLAELPNIQYF
DNA: TGTGCCAGCAGCTTGGCCGAGTTGCCCAACATTCAGTACTTC

size: .
J: TRBJ1-5
D: .
V: TRBV28
CDR3: CASRLGGGGNQPQHF
DNA: TGTGCCAGCAGGCTCGGGGGGGGTGGCAATCAGCCCCAGCATTTT

size: few
J: TRBJ2-1
D: TRBD1
V: TRBV3-1/TRBV3-2
CDR3: CASSQDREDEQFF
DNA: TGTGCCAGCAGCCAGGACAGGGAGGATGAGCAGTTCTTC

size: .
J: TRBJ1-1
D: .
V: TRBV7-9
CDR3: CASSLQGGTEAFF
DNA: TGTGCCAGCAGCCTCCAAGGGGGCACTGAAGCTTTCTTT

size: .
J: TRBJ2-1
D: TRBD2
V: TRBV6-2/TRBV6-3
CDR3: CASSPMGLADNEQFF
DNA: TGTGCCAGCAGTCCCATGGGCCTAGCGGACAATGAGCAGTTCTTC

size: once
J: TRBJ1-1
D: .
V: TRBV21-1
CDR3: CASSKGTENTEAFF
DNA: TGTGCCAGCAGCAAAGGTACAGAGAACACTGAAGCTTTCTTT

size: .
J: TRBJ2-1
D: TRBD2
V: TRBV19
CDR3: CASSPQAGGLSEQFF
DNA: TGTGCCAGTAGTCCCCAAGCGGGGGGACTTTCAGAGCAGTTCTTC

size: .
J: TRBJ2-1
D: TRBD2
V: TRBV18
CDR3: CASSRERENNEQFF
DNA: TGTGCCAGCTCCCGCGAGCGGGAGAACAATGAGCAGTTCTTC

size: .
J: TRBJ1-1
D: .
V: TRBV12-5
CDR3: CASGLDSPTFNTEAFF
DNA: TGTGCTAGTGGTTTGGACAGCCCAACCTTCAACACTGAAGCTTTCTTT

size: .
J: TRBJ1-2
D: .
V: TRBV11-2
CDR3: CASSLAAELGIGYTF
DNA: TGTGCCAGCAGCTTAGCGGCGGAATTGGGTATCGGCTACACCTTC

size: .
J: TRBJ2-1
D: TRBD2
V: TRBV11-2
CDR3: CASSLYDSGGREQFF
DNA: TGTGCCAGCAGCTTGTACGATAGCGGGGGCCGAGAGCAGTTCTTC

size: .
J: TRBJ2-1
D: .
V: TRBV4-3
CDR3: CASSQRDGGGLYNEQFF
DNA: TGCGCCAGCAGCCAAAGGGATGGGGGGGGCCTCTACAATGAGCAGTTCTTC

size: few
J: TRBJ2-7
D: .
V: TRBV1
CDR3: CTSSQGLTGDISYEQYF
DNA: TGCACCAGCAGCCAGGGGTTAACAGGGGACATCTCCTACGAGCAGTACTTC

size: .
J: TRBJ2-5
D: .
V: TRBV24-1
CDR3: CATSEAGYIKETQYF
DNA: TGTGCCACCAGTGAAGCCGGGTACATAAAAGAGACCCAGTACTTC

size: .
J: TRBJ2-6
D: TRBD1
V: TRBV9
CDR3: CASSENRDRGAGANVLTF
DNA: TGTGCCAGCAGCGAAAACCGGGACAGGGGTGCGGGGGCCAACGTCCTGACTTTC

size: .
J: TRBJ2-1
D: .
V: TRBV12-5
CDR3: CASGLGQGLYNEQFF
DNA: TGTGCTAGTGGTTTAGGGCAGGGTCTCTACAATGAGCAGTTCTTC

size: once
J: TRBJ2-7
D: TRBD2
V: TRBV5-4
CDR3: CASSLAPGTRIYERYF
DNA: TGTGCCAGCAGCTTGGCGCCCGGGACTAGGATTTATGAGCGGTACTTC

size: .
J: TRBJ1-4
D: TRBD1
V: TRBV29-1
CDR3: CSVGGQGTNEKLFF
DNA: TGCAGCGTTGGGGGACAGGGAACTAATGAAAAACTGTTTTTT

size: .
J: TRBJ1-4
D: .
V: TRBV9
CDR3: CASSPQDLGGNEKLFF
DNA: TGTGCCAGCAGCCCACAGGATCTAGGGGGAAACGAAAAACTGTTTTTT

size: once
J: TRBJ2-3
D: .
V: TRBV2
CDR3: CASTRRLTDTQYF
DNA: TGTGCCAGCACTAGGCGGCTCACAGATACGCAGTATTTT

size: .
J: TRBJ1-5
D: TRBD1
V: TRBV10-3
CDR3: CAISRTLQGEGNQPQHF
DNA: TGTGCCATCAGTCGGACTCTACAGGGGGAAGGCAATCAGCCCCAGCATTTT

size: .
J: TRBJ2-1
D: TRBD2
V: TRBV5-1
CDR3: CASRFGGGSSYNEQFF
DNA: TGCGCCAGCAGATTCGGCGGGGGAAGCTCCTACAATGAGCAGTTCTTC

size: .
J: TRBJ1-1
D: .
V: TRBV7-2
CDR3: CASSPQLNTEAFF
DNA: TGTGCCAGCAGCCCGCAACTCAACACTGAAGCTTTCTTT

size: few
J: TRBJ1-5
D: TRBD1
V: TRBV4-3
CDR3: CASSHADRGDQPQHF
DNA: TGCGCCAGCAGCCACGCGGACAGGGGGGATCAGCCCCAGCATTTT

size: .
J: TRBJ2-7
D: TRBD1
V: TRBV7-9
CDR3: CASSPKQGAGEQYF
DNA: TGTGCCAGCAGCCCGAAACAGGGGGCGGGCGAGCAGTACTTC

size: .
J: TRBJ2-1
D: TRBD2
V: TRBV5-1
CDR3: CASNSGTSNNEQFF
DNA: TGCGCCAGCAACTCCGGGACTAGTAACAATGAGCAGTTCTTC

size: .
J: TRBJ1-6
D: TRBD1
V: TRBV3-1/TRBV3-2
CDR3: CASSQGTGRGNSPLHF
DNA: TGTGCCAGCAGCCAAGGGACAGGGAGAGGGAATTCACCCCTCCACTTT

size: .
J: TRBJ2-3
D: .
V: TRBV6-5
CDR3: CASRAQQQAAMEYF
DNA: TGTGCCAGCAGGGCCCAACAACAGGCTGCAATGGAGTATTTT

size: .
J: TRBJ2-1
D: TRBD1
V: TRBV4-2
CDR3: CASSRGQGLDEQFF
DNA: TGTGCCAGCAGCCGAGGACAGGGGCTCGATGAGCAGTTCTTC

size: .
J: TRBJ2-3
D: TRBD2
V: TRBV5-4
CDR3: CASSSGLAGGSTDTQYF
DNA: TGTGCCAGCAGCTCGGGACTAGCGGGAGGCTCCACAGATACGCAGTATTTT

size: .
J: TRBJ1-1
D: TRBD1
V: TRBV3-1/TRBV3-2
CDR3: CASSPRFEGGSEAFF
DNA: TGTGCCAGCAGCCCTCGCTTTGAAGGGGGCAGTGAAGCTTTCTTT

size: .
J: TRBJ2-1
D: TRBD2
V: TRBV27
CDR3: CASSLSLAGRAREQFF
DNA: TGTGCCAGCAGTTTATCTCTAGCGGGCAGGGCTAGGGAGCAGTTCTTC

size: .
J: TRBJ1-3
D: .
V: TRBV11-2
CDR3: CASSPQPGIRSGNTIYF
DNA: TGTGCCAGCAGCCCTCAACCGGGGATTCGATCTGGAAACACCATATATTTT

size: once
J: TRBJ2-3
D: .
V: TRBV28
CDR3: CASSLLSTDTQYF
DNA: TGTGCCAGCAGTTTACTGAGCACAGATACGCAGTATTTT

size: .
J: TRBJ1-6
D: .
V: TRBV4-3
CDR3: CASSQGSGRSPLHF
DNA: TGCGCCAGCAGCCAAGGGTCAGGGAGGTCACCCCTCCACTTT

size: .
J: TRBJ2-5
D: TRBD2
V: TRBV30
CDR3: CAWRITSGSRSTQYF
DNA: TGTGCCTGGAGGATTACTAGCGGGAGTAGGTCGACCCAGTACTTC

size: .
J: TRBJ2-7
D: .
V: TRBV4-3
CDR3: CASSRDGDAQGSSYEQYF
DNA: TGCGCCAGCAGCCGGGACGGGGACGCTCAGGGGTCTTCCTACGAGCAGTACTTC

size: .
J: TRBJ2-5
D: .
V: TRBV3-1/TRBV3-2
CDR3: CASSQETGARGTQYF
DNA: TGTGCCAGCAGCCAAGAGACAGGCGCGAGAGGGACCCAGTACTTC

size: .
J: TRBJ1-3
D: .
V: TRBV5-1
CDR3: CASSLGSSGNTIYF
DNA: TGCGCCAGCAGCTTGGGTAGCTCTGGAAACACCATATATTTT

size: .
J: TRBJ2-1
D: TRBD2
V: TRBV5-4
CDR3: CASSLESGGAPFF
DNA: TGTGCCAGCAGCTTGGAAAGCGGGGGGGCCCCGTTCTTC

size: few
J: TRBJ1-4
D: TRBD1
V: TRBV11-2
CDR3: CASSLLLDRVATNEKLFF
DNA: TGTGCCAGCAGCTTATTGCTGGACAGGGTTGCAACTAATGAAAAACTGTTTTTT

size: few
J: TRBJ1-5
D: TRBD1
V: TRBV20-1
CDR3: CSASLQGATGQPQHF
DNA: TGCAGTGCTAGTTTACAGGGGGCGACTGGGCAGCCCCAGCATTTT

size: .
J: TRBJ2-2
D: TRBD1
V: TRBV5-8
CDR3: CASSPDRGHTGELFF
DNA: TGTGCCAGCAGCCCGGACAGGGGCCACACCGGGGAGCTGTTTTTT

size: .
J: TRBJ1-5
D: .
V: TRBV7-2
CDR3: CASSMGGISNQPQHF
DNA: TGTGCCAGCAGCATGGGGGGAATTAGCAATCAGCCCCAGCATTTT

size: .
J: TRBJ2-5
D: TRBD2
V: TRBV7-9
CDR3: CASSPGLASETQYF
DNA: TGTGCCAGCAGCCCGGGACTAGCGTCAGAGACCCAGTACTTC

size: .
J: TRBJ2-2
D: TRBD2
V: TRBV29-1
CDR3: CSTRGTSGREGTGELFF
DNA: TGCAGCACACGGGGGACTAGCGGGAGGGAGGGCACCGGGGAGCTGTTTTTT

size: .
J: TRBJ2-7
D: .
V: TRBV10-3
CDR3: CAISVTAAYEQYF
DNA: TGTGCCATCAGTGTAACAGCAGCCTACGAGCAGTACTTC

size: .
J: TRBJ1-4
D: TRBD1
V: TRBV5-8
CDR3: CASSAGTDPTNEKLFF
DNA: TGTGCCAGCAGCGCCGGGACAGATCCAACTAATGAAAAACTGTTTTTT

size: .
J: TRBJ2-1
D: .
V: TRBV7-7
CDR3: CASSLGAGRGNEQFF
DNA: TGTGCTAGCAGCTTGGGTGCGGGACGAGGCAATGAGCAGTTCTTC

size: .
J: TRBJ1-2
D: .
V: TRBV6-5
CDR3: CASSYSGRQGYGYTF
DNA: TGTGCCAGCAGTTACTCCGGCAGGCAGGGATATGGCTACACCTTC

size: .
J: TRBJ2-2
D: .
V: TRBV11-2
CDR3: CASSFSGGTGELFF
DNA: TGTGCCAGCAGCTTTAGCGGTGGCACCGGGGAGCTGTTTTTT

size: .
J: TRBJ1-2
D: .
V: TRBV2
CDR3: CASRDPGVNYGYTF
DNA: TGTGCCAGCAGAGACCCCGGAGTTAACTATGGCTACACCTTC

size: .
J: TRBJ1-2
D: .
V: TRBV7-2
CDR3: CASRPQGIDYGYTF
DNA: TGTGCCAGCAGACCCCAGGGGATTGACTATGGCTACACCTTC

size: .
J: TRBJ1-5
D: TRBD1
V: TRBV2
CDR3: CASRYGTGGFQPQHF
DNA: TGTGCCAGCAGATATGGGACAGGGGGTTTTCAGCCCCAGCATTTT

size: .
J: TRBJ2-2
D: TRBD2
V: TRBV7-8
CDR3: CASSSKAIGGAGGELFF
DNA: TGTGCCAGCAGCTCAAAGGCAATCGGGGGGGCCGGCGGGGAGCTGTTTTTT

size: few
J: TRBJ1-3
D: TRBD1
V: TRBV9
CDR3: CASSALTGDSSGNTIYF
DNA: TGTGCCAGCAGCGCTCTCACGGGGGACAGCTCTGGAAACACCATATATTTT

size: .
J: TRBJ2-2
D: TRBD2
V: TRBV6-2/TRBV6-3
CDR3: CASSVGTSGGNTGELFF
DNA: TGTGCCAGCAGCGTCGGGACTAGCGGGGGCAACACCGGGGAGCTGTTTTTT

size: .
J: TRBJ1-2
D: .
V: TRBV6-2/TRBV6-3
CDR3: CASSYSLDKSASYGYTF
DNA: TGTGCCAGCAGTTACTCGTTAGATAAGTCCGCGTCCTATGGCTACACCTTC

size: .
J: TRBJ1-4
D: TRBD1
V: TRBV9
CDR3: CASSSPGTGLEKLFF
DNA: TGTGCCAGCAGCTCCCCCGGGACAGGGCTCGAAAAACTGTTTTTT